This T cell receptor beta chain was captured by sequencing in a study of shared clonotypes between healthy human individuals. Study-wide points: The small donor group covered limited genetic and exposure diversity.

Tens of thousands of T cell genomes (approximately 190 ng DNA) went into each sorted-subset replicate. Using immunoSEQ multiplex PCR, the repertoire was profiled, and TCRdb retains in-frame clones only, with some absent. This sample has about 2.3 million clones, with 85% to 95% found just once. Details on this clone: Its matching antigen is unknown.

The CDR3 contains 16 residues. V lost 4 bases to trimming and J lost 2 bases, with 15 bases between them. Per the germline V gene, CDR1 is SGHRS and CDR2 is YFSETQ. Memory CD4+ cells were the fraction left after CD45RA+ naive selection. The V call is TRBV5-1, the J call TRBJ1-4; D is undetermined. The sequencing sample was made of naive CD4+ T cells from PBMCs. Subset meaning: CD45RA+ positively selected. This receptor was taken from a young man in good health. Some clones in this sample may be carry-over from other donors' samples. CDR3 amino acids: CASSLGVGWTNEKLFF. CDR3 bases: TGCGCCAGCAGCCTGGGAGTCGGGTGGACTAATGAAAAACTGTTTTTT. Variable domain in full (rest from reference TRBV5-1 and TRBJ1-4): KAGVTQTPRYLIKTRGQQVTLSCSPISGHRSVSWYQQTPGQGLQFLFEYFSETQRNKGNFPGRFSGRQFSNSRSEMNVSTLELGDSALYLCASSLGVGWTNEKLFFGSGTQLSVL.